This TCR beta chain emerged from a study of PD-1 blockade in mismatch repair-deficient tumors. The protocol was immunoSEQ multiplex PCR, while the TCRdb copy is restricted to in-frame clones and leaves out a portion. The sample lists tens of thousands of clones; 75% to 85% were seen once. This CDR3 is built from 18 residues. CDR1 is SGDLS, CDR2 YYNGEE, per germline. V was pared by 1 base and J by 7 bases, with 23 bases between. All patients were mismatch repair deficient, assessed by either PCR or immunohistochemistry. The TCR-sequenced patients were a few responders to pembrolizumab. As for this clone: Its target is not known.

Study-level results: After pembrolizumab, tumor-resident clones rose rapidly, then generally contracted before radiologic responses.

This sample comprised peripheral blood, obtained 12 weeks after starting pembrolizumab. This receptor was taken from an adult with mismatch repair-deficient cancer. This chain connects TRBV9 to TRBJ2-2; tentatively, D is TRBD2 (5 bases). CDR3 nucleotide sequence: TGTGCCAGCAGCGTAAACCCCAGACGTCGGATAAGCGGCGGGGAGCTGTTTTTT. As protein: CASSVNPRRRISGGELFF.